This TCR beta chain was recorded in a study of vaccination effects on CD4 cells after COVID-19. The assay was immunoSEQ multiplex PCR, and TCRdb's table has in-frame clones only and misses some. Of 20,000 to 25,000 clones listed, over 65% were seen once; the top ten hold approximately 8.5%. Study-level points and caveats: Relatively few convalescent patients took part in the study, which had no early post-infection timepoints.

Expansion of antigen-specific CD4+ T cells with viral peptide pools was carried out by the ViraFEST assay before sequencing. Following a roughly 9-day culture, CD4+ T cells were purified. According to the study, vaccine recipients showed no prior SARS-CoV-2 infection and negative nucleocapsid antibodies. Culturing of about 2 million PBMC per well took place with approximately 9.3 IU/ml IL-2 and 7.5 to 10 ug/ml peptides. With respect to this clone: Its antigen is currently unknown.

J gave up 4 bases and V 4 bases, and 9 bases lay outside the gene matches. This CDR3 region has 14 residues. Germline CDR1 and CDR2: DFQATT and SNEGSKA (reference sequence). The chain recombines TRBV20-1 with TRBJ2-7; TRBD2 matches 8 bases. The source was CD4+ T cells from PBMCs cultured with HCoV-NL63 spike peptides, collected before COVID-19 vaccination. The TCR originated in a human donor who received a COVID-19 vaccine. CDR3 DNA: TGCAGTGCTAATGATATAGCGGGGAGATACGAGCAGTACTTC. Amino acid sequence: CSANDIAGRYEQYF.